This TCR beta chain appears in the sequencing data of a study of blood T cell repertoires in COVID-19. Across the study: Collection of acute and convalescent COVID-19 samples took place in the United States, Italy and Spain. In each case, the material was cDNA or gDNA derived from T cells, B-cell-depleted T cells, or PBMCs.

Original data processing: Scientists estimated how many nucleated cells there were by amplifying reference gene primers. Profiled with immunoSEQ multiplex PCR; TCRdb holds only in-frame clones, not every one. That table supplies the V and J calls and clone size; D and trimming were determined from the DNA. The data contain approximately 76,000 clones, more than 75% of them singletons. Germline CDR1 SGHVS, CDR2 FQNEAQ. J gave up 3 bases and V 5 bases, and 11 bases lay outside the gene matches. The CDR3 consists of 17 residues. The genes are TRBV7-8 and TRBJ2-1, with TRBD1 matching 9 bases. Sequenced: peripheral blood. The TCR comes from a woman aged 55 to 70 with acute or convalescent COVID-19. The CDR3 DNA sequence: TGTGCCAGCAGCGCCGGGGGCGGGACAGGGATCTACAATGAGCAGTTCTTC. This sequence encodes CASSAGGGTGIYNEQFF.